These T cell receptor beta chains were read from a single sample in a study of CD8 T cells in Susac syndrome. One entry per CDR3 protein results from TCRdb running MiXCR on the immunoSEQ multiplex PCR reads. The sample includes about 130,000 distinct CDR3 sequences, 95% of them seen just once. The sample consisted of CD8+ T cells from PBMCs. These TCRs come from a human donor with Susac syndrome. Both conserved end residues are part of each CDR3. Fields, in order: V gene, J gene, CDR3 protein.

V: TRBV5-6; J: TRBJ1-1; CDR3: CASGPGLGTEAFF
V: TRBV5-1; J: TRBJ2-1; CDR3: CASSHGQGRYNEQFF
V: TRBV29-1; J: TRBJ2-2; CDR3: CSVFLGSTGELFF
V: TRBV10-3; J: TRBJ2-1; CDR3: CAISESEDRDYNEQFF
V: TRBV29-1; J: TRBJ2-7; CDR3: CSVGQVAVDEQYF
V: TRBV29-1; J: TRBJ2-2; CDR3: CSVDGGAAYTGELFF
V: TRBV28; J: TRBJ2-7; CDR3: CASTYNRESPYEQYF
V: TRBV30; J: TRBJ2-5; CDR3: CAWSVRWEDRQETQYF
V: TRBV2; J: TRBJ2-7; CDR3: CASSLQTQGSEQYF
V: TRBV7-8; J: TRBJ1-5; CDR3: CASSLYAGQPGQPQHF
V: TRBV19; J: TRBJ1-2; CDR3: CASSIPGQGGYTF
V: TRBV27; J: TRBJ2-7; CDR3: CASRVTSTDEQYF
V: TRBV7-2; J: TRBJ2-7; CDR3: CASSLEDWSSYEQYF
V: TRBV11-1; J: TRBJ1-2; CDR3: CASSLGPAYGYTF
V: TRBV5-6; J: TRBJ2-1; CDR3: CASSSGTEAYNEQFF
V: TRBV4-1; J: TRBJ2-4; CDR3: CASSLRTAAEPYLAKNIQYF
V: TRBV7-8; J: TRBJ1-2; CDR3: CASSQDGPNYGYTF
V: TRBV27; J: TRBJ1-2; CDR3: CASTPVGSNYGYTF
V: TRBV10-3; J: TRBJ2-1; CDR3: CAISEDRGTEQFF
V: TRBV4-1; J: TRBJ1-1; CDR3: CASSPTGDEAFF
V: TRBV10-3; J: TRBJ2-1; CDR3: CAISVQGGRSVYEQFF
V: TRBV7-9; J: TRBJ2-5; CDR3: CASSPGLAGIQETQYF
V: TRBV20-1; J: TRBJ2-2; CDR3: CSARDKQSDTGELFF
V: TRBV27; J: TRBJ2-7; CDR3: CASSLALDGLAEQYF
V: TRBV27; J: TRBJ2-5; CDR3: CASSPTFQETQYF
V: TRBV29-1; J: TRBJ2-1; CDR3: CSVEDIGGSSYNEQFF
V: TRBV19; J: TRBJ1-3; CDR3: CASSPNSGNTIYF
V: TRBV7-8; J: TRBJ2-5; CDR3: CASSSITRDRGETQYF
V: TRBV10-3; J: TRBJ1-2; CDR3: CAISGDYGYTF
V: TRBV20-1; J: TRBJ2-2; CDR3: CSAHADEGVTGELFF
V: TRBV5-4; J: TRBJ2-6; CDR3: CASSETGSGANVLTF
V: TRBV4-1; J: TRBJ1-3; CDR3: CASSQVDSPGNTIYF
V: TRBV4-1; J: TRBJ2-7; CDR3: CASRQNPNSYEQYF
V: TRBV18; J: TRBJ2-7; CDR3: CASSPPVNYEQYF
V: TRBV28; J: TRBJ2-3; CDR3: CASSHSPTTDSTDTQYF
V: TRBV6-6; J: TRBJ2-1; CDR3: CATLGAIRGEQFF
V: TRBV6-5; J: TRBJ2-4; CDR3: CASSRGAQVDIQYF
V: TRBV7-9; J: TRBJ1-1; CDR3: CASSRENENEAFF
V: TRBV6-2/TRBV6-3; J: TRBJ1-1; CDR3: CASEIGTEAFF
V: TRBV6-2/TRBV6-3; J: TRBJ2-1; CDR3: CASSPGQGRNNEQFF
V: TRBV9; J: TRBJ2-1; CDR3: CASSVSAPYNEQFF
V: TRBV6-6; J: TRBJ2-7; CDR3: CASSYGKTYEQYF
V: TRBV9; J: TRBJ1-1; CDR3: CASSVDGNTEAFF
V: TRBV25-1; J: TRBJ2-3; CDR3: CASSEAAADTQYF
V: TRBV11-2; J: TRBJ1-2; CDR3: CASSPGAEDYGYTF
V: TRBV28; J: TRBJ1-2; CDR3: CASSLPAPGQDLYGYTF